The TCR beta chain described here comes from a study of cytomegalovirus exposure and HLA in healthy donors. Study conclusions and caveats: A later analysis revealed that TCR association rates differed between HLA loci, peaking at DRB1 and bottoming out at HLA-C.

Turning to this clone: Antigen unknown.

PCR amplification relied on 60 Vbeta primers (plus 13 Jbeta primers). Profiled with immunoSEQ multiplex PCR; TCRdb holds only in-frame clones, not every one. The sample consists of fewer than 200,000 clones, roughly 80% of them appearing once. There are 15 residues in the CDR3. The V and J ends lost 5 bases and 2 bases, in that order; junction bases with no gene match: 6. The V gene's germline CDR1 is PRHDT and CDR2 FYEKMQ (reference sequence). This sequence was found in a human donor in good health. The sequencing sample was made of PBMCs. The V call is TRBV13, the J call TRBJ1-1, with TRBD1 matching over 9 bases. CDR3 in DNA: TGTGCCAGCAGCCCCGGACAGGGGTTAAACACTGAAGCTTTCTTT. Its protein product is CASSPGQGLNTEAFF.